A selection of T cell receptor beta chains follows, all from one sample in a study of blood T cell repertoires in COVID-19. Here immunoSEQ multiplex PCR was the method, and the copy in TCRdb shows in-frame clones only, minus some. The sample holds fewer than 100,000 clones, 87% seen once. The sample comprised peripheral blood. The receptors stem from a man between 65 and 85 years old with acute or convalescent COVID-19. The conserved cysteine and the conserved F or W are not part of the CDR3 here. Each record gives: V gene, J gene, clone size, CDR3 protein. Clone size is shown for a subset of rows, as once, few, many or a class of expanded clone.

TRBV4-2	TRBJ1-6	.	ASSQVGGGALSLNSPLH
TRBV29-1	TRBJ2-7	.	SVGDIAGSYEQY
TRBV28	TRBJ2-7	few	ASSSPFSSYEQY
TRBV2	TRBJ2-5	.	ASSEIAGGRETQY
TRBV3-1/TRBV3-2	TRBJ1-6	.	ASSQTFGGYSPLH
TRBV9	TRBJ2-5	.	ASNLQGAEETQY
TRBV24-1	TRBJ2-1	.	ATSNQGVRQF
TRBV11-2	TRBJ1-1	.	ASSLDLSPEAF
TRBV2	TRBJ2-4	.	ASSENTGAKNIQY
TRBV6-5	TRBJ1-5	.	ASTPNRGNQPQH
TRBV5-6	TRBJ1-6	.	ASNDRTINSPLH
TRBV6-5	TRBJ2-2	.	ASPRRNTGELF
TRBV28	TRBJ1-3	.	ASGEFTSSGNTIY
TRBV6-6	TRBJ1-5	.	ASSRDRGRQPQH
TRBV9	TRBJ1-2	.	ASSASDRGYGYT
TRBV9	TRBJ1-1	few	ASSVGGAGWVTEAF
TRBV6-1	TRBJ2-5	few	ASSARLAGWGETQY